These 25 T cell receptor beta chains came from one sample sequenced in a study of T cells in Graves' hyperthyroidism and ophthalmopathy. What was amplified from RNA transcripts were TCR beta CDR3 regions. With the HTBI primer set, the TCR CDR3 went through a first round of RT-PCR. TCRdb reprocessed the multiplex PCR reads via MiXCR and lists one record per CDR3 protein. The sample consists of about 560,000 distinct CDR3 sequences, 16% of them appearing once. What was sequenced was blood. All receptors come from a woman younger than 35 with Graves' hyperthyroidism.

The chain carries TRBV7-9 and TRBJ1-2, with D perhaps TRBD1 (5 bases). CDR1 is SEHNR and CDR2 is FQNEAQ in the germline V gene (reference sequence). This CDR3 contains 16 residues. The V end lost 5 bases, the J end lost 6 bases, and 22 bases lay between the germline ends. CDR3 region: CASSPRGQGTIHGYTF. The CDR3 DNA is TGTGCCAGCAGCCCCCGGGGCCAGGGAACAATTCATGGCTACACCTTC.

This clonotype was picked up many times. The chain uses TRBV20-1 and TRBJ1-4, with D unresolved. Germline values: CDR1 DFQATT, CDR2 SNEGSKA (reference sequence). The CDR3 contains 12 residues. Between the trimmed V and J ends, which lost 3 bases and 1 base, there was a span of 3 bases. As DNA, the CDR3 is TGCAGTGCTAGCCTAACTAATGAAAAACTGTTTTTT. It translates to CSASLTNEKLFF.

This clonotype was found a few times. The CDR3 DNA reads TGTGCCAGCAGCTTAAGCGACAGTGAAAAACTGTTTTTT. This encodes CASSLSDSEKLFF. The chain carries TRBV7-9 and TRBJ1-4, with a tentative D call TRBD1 (5 bases). This CDR3 has 13 amino acids. CDR1 SEHNR and CDR2 FQNEAQ come from the germline V gene (reference sequence). The V end was cut by 2 bases, the J end by 7 bases, with 8 bases between.

This clonotype appeared a few times. This rearrangement joins TRBV6-1 to TRBJ2-3, with a tentative D call TRBD2 (6 bases). CDR1 is MNHNS, CDR2 SASEGT, per germline. Trimming removed 7 bases at V and 5 bases at J, with 16 bases between. This CDR3 comprises 14 residues. The CDR3 sequence: CASKEGGAGDTQYF. CDR3 nucleotides: TGTGCCAGCAAGGAAGGAGGGGCCGGAGATACGCAGTATTTT.

This clonotype was seen a handful of times. The chain combines TRBV20-1 with TRBJ1-4, with a possible D match to TRBD1 (5 bases). CDR3 length equals 16 residues. Germline assignment: CDR1 DFQATT and CDR2 SNEGSKA (reference sequence). Trimming took 3 bases from V and 8 from J, leaving 22 bases between them. CDR3 region: CSASTADTRKEEKLFF. Here the CDR3 DNA reads TGCAGTGCTAGTACGGCGGACACCCGAAAGGAAGAAAAACTGTTTTTT.

The J gene is TRBJ2-6, the V gene TRBV6-2 or TRBV6-3, with D hard to call. V was clipped by 5 bases and J by 0 bases, with 11 bases between them. CDR1 is MNHEY and CDR2 is SVGEGT in the germline V gene. The CDR3 is 16 amino acids. CDR3 in amino acids: CASSVTWNSGANVLTF. In nucleotides, the CDR3 is TGTGCCAGCAGTGTTACCTGGAACTCTGGGGCCAACGTCCTGACTTTC.

To note about this clonotype: A clone one base away is much larger, so this may be a read error. The CDR3 bases are TGTGCTAGTGGTTTGAACCTAGGACAGGTCCACCAAGAGACCCGGTACTTC. Translating gives CASGLNLGQVHQETRYF. V and J are TRBV12-5 and TRBJ2-5; 7 nucleotides align to TRBD1. CDR3 length: 17 amino acids. The germline V gene encodes CDR1 LGHNT and CDR2 FRNRAP.

As concerns this clonotype: This could be a read error, since a much larger clone is one nucleotide away. This rearrangement joins TRBV30 to TRBJ2-3; no clear D. CDR1 GTSNPN and CDR2 SVGIG come from the germline V gene (reference sequence). This CDR3 is 11 amino acids long. The CDR3 region is CAWNLLDRQYF. CDR3 nucleotide sequence: TGTGCCTGGAATCTTTTAGATAGGCAGTATTTT.

This clonotype was observed a few times. The J gene is TRBJ2-5, the V gene TRBV2; tentative D call: TRBD1 (6 bases). V dropped 8 bases and J dropped 1 base, with 11 bases sitting between them. Looked up from germline, CDR1 is SNHLY and CDR2 is FYNNEI. CDR3 size: 13 residues. The CDR3 DNA reads TGTGCCAGCGGCCGGGACACCCAAGAGACCCAGTACTTC. Translation: CASGRDTQETQYF.

Worth noting for this clonotype: Germline and junction disagree at one end, which may indicate a read error. This chain connects TRBV6-9 to TRBJ2-2; 13 bases align to TRBD2. Germline V gene lookup returns CDR1 MNHGY and CDR2 SVAAGI. CDR3 length: 16 amino acids. CDR3 in DNA: TGCGCCAGCAGTGACTTCGGGACTAGCGGGATAGGGGAGCTGTTTTTT. Its protein product is CASSDFGTSGIGELFF.

This clonotype showed up many times. The rearrangement joins TRBV29-1 to TRBJ2-5; D is perhaps TRBD1 or TRBD2 (5 bases each). CDR1 and CDR2 from the germline V gene are SQVTM and ANQGSEA. The CDR3 spans 13 residues. Deletions cut 3 bases from V and 5 bases from J, with 13 bases between. The CDR3 region has the DNA TGCAGCGTTGATGGCAGAGGGGCGGAGACCCAGTACTTC. Its protein product is CSVDGRGAETQYF. Filled out from reference TRBV29-1 and TRBJ2-5, the complete variable domain reads SAVISQKPSRDICQRGTSLTIQCQVDSQVTMMFWYRQQPGQSLTLIATANQGSEATYESGFVIDKFPISRPNLTFSTLTVSNMSPEDSSIYLCSVDGRGAETQYFGPGTRLLVL.

The V call is TRBV25-1, the J call TRBJ1-5; 11 bases map to TRBD1. Germline CDR1 and CDR2: MGHDK and SYGVNS. CDR3 length: 16 amino acids. Trimming cost V 4 bases and J 4 bases; bases outside gene matches: 6. The DNA of the CDR3 is TGTGCCAGCAGTGCAAGAGGACAGGGGGCGAATCAGCCCCAGCATTTT. This sequence encodes CASSARGQGANQPQHF. Full variable domain (outside the CDR3, taken from reference TRBV25-1 and TRBJ1-5): EADIYQTPRYLVIGTGKKITLECSQTMGHDKMYWYQQDPGMELHLIHYSYGVNSTEKGDLSSESTVSRIRTEHFPLTLESARPSHTSQYLCASSARGQGANQPQHFGDGTRLSIL.

This clonotype was counted ten times or more. The V call is TRBV27, the J call TRBJ1-1; the D gene is possibly TRBD1 (5 bases). The CDR3 covers 17 residues. The V end was cut by 5 bases, the J end by 0 bases, with 19 bases between. The germline V gene encodes CDR1 MNHEY and CDR2 SMNVEV (reference sequence). CDR3 coding DNA: TGTGCCAGCAGTCCCCGGGGGGGGAGGCTCATGAACACTGAAGCTTTCTTT. It is translated as CASSPRGGRLMNTEAFF.

This clonotype turned up a few times. The chain recombines TRBV2 with TRBJ2-3; 13 nucleotides align to TRBD2. Germline assignment: CDR1 SNHLY and CDR2 FYNNEI. The CDR3 totals 17 residues. With 5 bases clipped from V and 4 bases from J, the junction kept 9 bases outside the gene matches. Here the CDR3 DNA reads TGTGCCAGCAGTCAAGGACTAGCGGGGGAGTTAGCAGATACGCAGTATTTT. It codes for CASSQGLAGELADTQYF. The full variable domain, completed using reference TRBV2 and TRBJ2-3, is EPEVTQTPSHQVTQMGQEVILRCVPISNHLYFYWYRQILGQKVEFLVSFYNNEISEKSEIFDDQFSVERPDGSNFTLKIRSTKLEDSAMYFCASSQGLAGELADTQYFGPGTRLTVL.

This clonotype was observed at least ten times. The V and J genes are TRBV20-1 and TRBJ2-5; 7 positions agree with TRBD2. This CDR3 comprises 15 residues. CDR1 is DFQATT, CDR2 SNEGSKA, per germline (reference sequence). The J segment lost 2 bases and the V segment lost 6 bases, leaving 12 bases of the junction unmatched. The CDR3 nucleotides read TGCAGTGCCGAAAGCGGGGAATGGGGGCAAGAGACCCAGTACTTC. Its translation: CSAESGEWGQETQYF.

This clonotype was seen ten or more times. This rearrangement joins TRBV5-1 to TRBJ2-3; 12 nucleotides line up with TRBD2. Trimming took 1 base from V and 2 from J; bases not matched to a gene: 5. Per the germline V gene, CDR1 is SGHRS and CDR2 is YFSETQ. The CDR3 consists of 17 residues. Written as DNA, the CDR3 is TGCGCCAGCAGCTTGAGTCTAGCGGGGGGGAACACAGATACGCAGTATTTT. Translation gives CASSLSLAGGNTDTQYF.

This clonotype has more than one count but fewer than ten. J is TRBJ1-6 and V is TRBV28, with D tentatively TRBD1 (6 bases). The CDR3 consists of 12 residues. Germline CDR1 is MDHEN and CDR2 is SYDVKM. V gave up 3 bases and J gave up 19 bases, with 16 bases separating them. CDR3 protein: CASSFTGLSGHF. Here the CDR3 DNA reads TGTGCCAGCAGTTTTACAGGGTTGTCGGGTCACTTT.

The CDR3 spells CATSRDVLAGIPYNEQFF. The CDR3 DNA is TGTGCCACCAGCAGAGATGTGCTAGCGGGGATCCCCTACAATGAGCAGTTCTTC. The chain is built from TRBV15 and TRBJ2-1; 9 bases align to TRBD2. With 0 bases clipped from V and 2 bases from J, the junction kept 8 bases outside the gene matches. Germline lookup yields CDR1 LNHNV and CDR2 YYDKDF (reference sequence). This CDR3 is built from 18 residues.

The J gene is TRBJ2-7, the V gene TRBV4-3, with 10 bases lining up with TRBD1. The CDR3 has 16 residues. Germline assignment: CDR1 LGHNA and CDR2 YSLEER. V was pared by 1 base and J by 6 bases, with 9 bases of the junction left unmatched. The CDR3 coding sequence is TGCGCCAGCAGCCAAGGGGATTGGGGACAGGGGACCGAGCAGTACTTC. Its translation is CASSQGDWGQGTEQYF.

This clonotype was recorded at least ten times. The CDR3 region is CAIGTSDNTDTQYF. The DNA for the CDR3 is TGTGCCATCGGGACTAGCGATAACACAGATACGCAGTATTTT. The J gene is TRBJ2-3, the V gene TRBV30; 10 nucleotides align to TRBD2. J gave up 2 bases and V 8 bases, and 7 bases lay outside the gene matches. CDR1 is GTSNPN and CDR2 is SVGIG in the germline V gene (reference sequence). CDR3 length equals 14 residues.

This clonotype was seen ten or more times. The V and J genes are TRBV6-1 and TRBJ2-7; D possibly uses TRBD1 or TRBD2 (5 bases each). CDR3 size: 14 residues. The V end was cut by 5 bases, the J end by 1 base, with 12 bases between. The germline CDR1 and CDR2 sequences are MNHNS and SASEGT. The DNA of the CDR3 is TGTGCCAGCAGTTGGGGACGGGATTCCTACGAGCAGTACTTC. It specifies CASSWGRDSYEQYF.

This clonotype is labeled medium-sized (0.01 to 0.1%). The chain carries TRBV4-2 and TRBJ2-3, with 10 bases matching TRBD2. Germline CDR1 is LGHNA and CDR2 is YNFKEQ. J lost 1 base, V lost 0 bases, and 1 base had no gene match. The length of the CDR3 is 16 residues. CDR3 loop: CASSQDLAGGTDTQYF. The CDR3 DNA follows: TGTGCCAGCAGCCAAGATCTAGCGGGAGGCACAGATACGCAGTATTTT.

This clonotype has a count of ten or more. The chain combines TRBV11-2 with TRBJ2-2, with D uncertain. Per germline, CDR1 SGHAT and CDR2 FQNNGV. The CDR3 totals 14 residues. V lost 6 bases and J lost 8, with 16 bases in between. CDR3 sequence: CASSSFHYGGELFF. The CDR3 DNA sequence: TGTGCCAGCAGTTCCTTCCATTATGGAGGGGAGCTGTTTTTT.

The CDR3 nucleotides read TGTGCCAGCAGTTTAGCGATGGCAGGGCCCCAGCCCCAGCATTTT. It translates to CASSLAMAGPQPQHF. The chain recombines TRBV12-3 or TRBV12-4 with TRBJ1-5; D possibly corresponds to TRBD1 (5 bases). CDR3 size: 15 residues. With 0 bases removed from V and 7 bases from J, the gap between germline ends came to 13 bases.

In this sample, this clonotype turned up many times. The V call is TRBV12-5, the J call TRBJ2-3, with 13 bases identical to TRBD2. V gave up 5 bases and J gave up 2 bases; unmatched junction bases: 7. Per the germline V gene, CDR1 is LGHNT and CDR2 is FRNRAP. This CDR3 region has 17 residues. This CDR3 is CASGTRGLAGVTDTQYF. CDR3 DNA sequence: TGTGCTAGTGGTACCCGCGGACTAGCGGGGGTCACAGATACGCAGTATTTT.